Listed below are T cell receptor beta chains from one sample, sequenced in a study of T cells in Graves' hyperthyroidism and ophthalmopathy. TCRdb fed the multiplex PCR reads into MiXCR, producing one record per CDR3 protein. The repertoire has around 300,000 distinct CDR3 sequences, about 13% of them found once; the top ten carry around 8%. Sequenced material: blood. The receptor source for this set is a woman aged 40 to 50 with Graves' hyperthyroidism. The CDR3 runs from the conserved cysteine through the conserved F or W. A D gene is named only where the DNA matches it firmly. The size of a clone is reported for some rows only, either as once, few or many, or as a class for expanded clones.

TRBJ1-2,TRBV28,TRBD1,.,TGTGCCAGGAGTATGGGGACAGATTATGGCTACACCTTC,CARSMGTDYGYTF
TRBJ2-1,TRBV20-1,TRBD2,many,TGCAGTGCTACTTCGACTAGCGGGAGGGGCAATGAGCAGTTCTTC,CSATSTSGRGNEQFF
TRBJ2-3,TRBV29-1,TRBD1,many,TGCAGCGCCTCACAGGGGGCGCAGGATACGCAGTATTTT,CSASQGAQDTQYF
TRBJ1-2,TRBV29-1,.,many,TGCAGCGTTGAAGATCGGGTCAGGACAGAGGATGGCTACACCTTC,CSVEDRVRTEDGYTF
TRBJ1-1,TRBV12-3/TRBV12-4,.,many,TGTGCCAGCAGTACAGGGTTACGGGACACTGAAGCTTTCTTT,CASSTGLRDTEAFF
TRBJ1-4,TRBV2,.,many,TGTGCCAGCGCTGGGACCTCAAATGAAAAACTGTTTTTT,CASAGTSNEKLFF
TRBJ1-5,TRBV2,TRBD1,many,TGTGCCAGTAGGGGGCAGGGGGGAAATCAGCCCCAGCATTTT,CASRGQGGNQPQHF
TRBJ1-5,TRBV7-8,.,many,TGTGCCAGCAGCTTGTTCCTTCAGCCCCAGCATTTT,CASSLFLQPQHF
TRBJ2-5,TRBV5-5,.,.,TGTGCCAGCAGCTTAAGGACCTTCCAAGAGACCCAGTACTTC,CASSLRTFQETQYF
TRBJ2-2,TRBV7-9,.,.,TGTGCCAGCACCCCGACCCGAGTGAACACCGGGGAGCTGTTTTTT,CASTPTRVNTGELFF
TRBJ1-1,TRBV7-2,TRBD1,few,TGTGCCAGCAGCACCTGGACAGGGGTAGAAGCTTTCTTT,CASSTWTGVEAFF
TRBJ1-5,TRBV6-1,.,many,TGTGCCAGCAGTGAACTGGGGAACCAGCCCCAGCATTTT,CASSELGNQPQHF
TRBJ1-4,TRBV6-1,.,many,TGTGCCACCTACGGAGGGACTAATGAAAAACTGTTTTTT,CATYGGTNEKLFF
TRBJ2-1,TRBV2,TRBD2,.,TGTGCCAGCAGCGGGGAGGGAGCTAGCGGAGGGTACAATGAGCAGTTCTTC,CASSGEGASGGYNEQFF
TRBJ1-2,TRBV12-3/TRBV12-4,.,many,TGTGCCACCAAGTTACAGGTCGCCGGCTACACCTTC,CATKLQVAGYTF
TRBJ2-2,TRBV4-1,.,.,TGCGCCAGCACCCAATCCGAGCGACTGAACACCGGGGAGCTGTTTTTT,CASTQSERLNTGELFF
TRBJ2-5,TRBV7-8,TRBD2,many,TGTGCCAGCAGAGGGGAGGGGGAGACCCAGTACTTC,CASRGEGETQYF
TRBJ2-5,TRBV27,.,few,TGTGCCAGCAGCCCCAATGGGTCGACGGCCCAGGAGACCCAGTACTTC,CASSPNGSTAQETQYF
TRBJ1-2,TRBV28,.,many,TGTGCCAGCAGTTTAGGCGGAATCTATGGCTACACCTTC,CASSLGGIYGYTF
TRBJ1-1,TRBV12-3/TRBV12-4,.,many,TGTGCCAGCAGTAACCCCTCGGGGAACACTGAAGCTTTCTTT,CASSNPSGNTEAFF
TRBJ1-5,TRBV20-1,.,.,TGCAGTGCTAGGAGGGGGGCTTACGATCAGCCCCAGCATTTT,CSARRGAYDQPQHF
TRBJ2-5,TRBV5-1,.,many,TGCGCCAGCAGCTTGTCGGTGCAACGGGAGACCCAGTACTTC,CASSLSVQRETQYF
TRBJ1-2,TRBV20-1,TRBD1,.,TGCAGTGCTAGAGGGCTAAATGGCGGGACAGGGGAGGGAGGCTACACCTTC,CSARGLNGGTGEGGYTF
TRBJ2-7,TRBV19,.,few,TGTGCCACCGCGCCTTCAGGGAACTCCTACGAGCAGTACTTC,CATAPSGNSYEQYF
TRBJ1-1,TRBV6-1,.,many,TGTGCCAGCAGTCTATCTACAGGGCTTAGTGCTTTCTTT,CASSLSTGLSAFF
TRBJ2-3,TRBV2,TRBD1,many,TGTGCCAGCGGCGACAGGGCTGGAACAGATACGCAGTATTTT,CASGDRAGTDTQYF
TRBJ1-1,TRBV10-3,TRBD1,once,TGTGCCATCACAAGTACAGGGGGGGAGACCACTGAAGCTTTCTTT,CAITSTGGETTEAFF
TRBJ2-7,TRBV5-6,.,.,TGTGCCAGCAGCCCAGCCGGGGGCCTCTACGAGCAGTACTTC,CASSPAGGLYEQYF
TRBJ2-7,TRBV20-1,.,many,TGCAGTGCAAAGACTGGATGGTCCTACGAGCAGTACTTC,CSAKTGWSYEQYF